This TCR beta chain was recorded in a study of cytotoxic CD8 clonotypes in ibrutinib-treated CLL (dated by TCRdb to the early 2020s). Describing the broader study: The cohort included some 14 treatment-naive and ten to twelve relapsed/refractory patients; approximately 17 were IGHV unmutated. Cryopreserved peripheral blood mononuclear cells were collected before treatment, at response, and at either disease progression or sustained remission. All remission and progressive disease samples were collected while patients were still receiving ibrutinib. Responses were partial in about 25 patients and complete in 2; after median around 72 months follow-up, roughly 14 stayed in remission and about 12 progressed. The response samples were drawn at a median of around eleven months into treatment, with a range of about 6 to 40 months. An average of approximately 260,000 productive templates and tens of thousands of productive rearrangements was obtained per sample. Of the 85 to 95 participants in the trial, approximately 25 had longitudinal samples available.

In regard to this clone: Its antigen specificity is not known. No clone much larger than this one lies a single base away; base qualities are absent.

Roughly 2 micrograms of genomic DNA were extracted from cryopreserved PBMCs for TCR beta library preparation. Longitudinal blood samples from CLL patients on ibrutinib monotherapy underwent high-throughput TCR beta sequencing. The patients took part in an open-label, single-center phase 2 trial of ibrutinib monotherapy. On the study overall, not on this receptor specifically: Sampling times were not matched between patients in sustained remission and patients whose disease was progressing, and lymph node repertoires were not examined. Public clonotypes were rare and either shrank or stayed stable during treatment, and the rise in clonality at ibrutinib response reflected expansion of private clonotypes. At baseline, clonality was higher than in age-matched healthy donors and showed a strong correlation with circulating CD8+ T-cell counts. An increase in clonality was observed at ibrutinib response, with clonality remaining stable during sustained remission and falling back toward baseline at progression.

CDR3 length: 15 amino acids, cysteine to phenylalanine. The kept DNA is CDR3 alone, 45 bases in frame from the first base. CDR1 and CDR2, looked up from the germline V gene, are SGHRS and YFSETQ. V loses 0 bases of germline sequence and J loses 4 bases, and the interval between the two ends is 11 bases. The goal of deep resolution MiSeq sequencing was a depth between 1 in 1 million and 1 in 200,000 T cells, and coverage averaged 10x per clonotype. The immunoSEQ hsTCRB Kit was used to generate TCR beta libraries. In the source study's methods: The data were analyzed with ImmunoSEQ Analyzer and ImmunoSEQ Data Assistant, and V, D and J gene assignments followed IMGT definitions. Clonality was computed as one minus normalized Shannon entropy of productive rearrangement frequencies, ranging from 0 to 1. Only overrepresented clonotypes making up at least 0.05% of each patient's repertoire were included in the public clonotype analysis. Roughly 13 repertoires from age-matched healthy donors, obtained from immuneACCESS, served as clonality controls. TCRdb stores this immuneACCESS table with in-frame sequences only. Part of the clones is absent; in the studies checked, under half of the shortfall reflects unresolved V genes, and no reason is known for the rest. The DNA was the basis for D and trimming; V, J and clone size are from that table. The sample records approximately 340,000 clones, 60% to 80% of which are singletons. 6% to 6.5% of the sample comes from the top ten.

The sequence was collected from a human donor with chronic lymphocytic leukemia. The chain employs TRBV5-1 and TRBJ2-1; the D gene cannot be resolved reliably. The input for sequencing was PBMCs, taken after 36 months of ibrutinib treatment. The CDR3 here reads CASSLDGWGYNEQFF. In nucleotide form, the sequence is TGCGCCAGCAGCTTGGATGGGTGGGGTTACAATGAGCAGTTCTTC.